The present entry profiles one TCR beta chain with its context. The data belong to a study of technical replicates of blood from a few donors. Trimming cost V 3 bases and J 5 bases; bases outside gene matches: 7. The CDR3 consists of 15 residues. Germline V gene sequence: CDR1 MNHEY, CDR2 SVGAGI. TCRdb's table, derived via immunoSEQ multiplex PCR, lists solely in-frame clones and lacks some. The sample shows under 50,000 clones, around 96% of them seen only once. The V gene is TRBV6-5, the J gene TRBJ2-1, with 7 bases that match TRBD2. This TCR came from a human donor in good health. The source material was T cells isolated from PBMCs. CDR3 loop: CASSYAREVDNEQFF. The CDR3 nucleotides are TGTGCCAGCAGTTATGCCCGGGAGGTCGACAATGAGCAGTTCTTC.